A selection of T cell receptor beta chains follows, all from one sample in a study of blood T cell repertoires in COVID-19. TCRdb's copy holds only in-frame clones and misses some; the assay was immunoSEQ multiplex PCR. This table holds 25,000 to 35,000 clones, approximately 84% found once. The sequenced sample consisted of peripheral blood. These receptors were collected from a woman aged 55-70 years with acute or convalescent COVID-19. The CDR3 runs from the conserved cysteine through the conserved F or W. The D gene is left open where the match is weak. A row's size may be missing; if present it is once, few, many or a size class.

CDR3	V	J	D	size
CASNNPGQGTYEQYF	TRBV19	TRBJ2-7	TRBD1	-
CASRRTYYTEAFF	TRBV2	TRBJ1-1	-	few
CAWSEWRGQKLFF	TRBV30	TRBJ1-4	TRBD1	-
CASSRARAGNTIYF	TRBV2	TRBJ1-3	-	-
CASSLQGGGYEQYF	TRBV5-5	TRBJ2-7	-	-
CASSWDRGFNQPQHF	TRBV19	TRBJ1-5	TRBD1	-
CASSQANGYTF	TRBV3-1/TRBV3-2	TRBJ1-2	-	-
CASSADRDGYTF	TRBV5-1	TRBJ1-2	TRBD1	-
CASSLSPNAQDTQYF	TRBV7-3	TRBJ2-3	-	-
CASSLGRQGDYSPLHF	TRBV5-6	TRBJ1-6	-	-
CASTEGGRPYNSPLHF	TRBV28	TRBJ1-6	-	-
CASGLRDRGIEEQFF	TRBV12-5	TRBJ2-1	TRBD1	-